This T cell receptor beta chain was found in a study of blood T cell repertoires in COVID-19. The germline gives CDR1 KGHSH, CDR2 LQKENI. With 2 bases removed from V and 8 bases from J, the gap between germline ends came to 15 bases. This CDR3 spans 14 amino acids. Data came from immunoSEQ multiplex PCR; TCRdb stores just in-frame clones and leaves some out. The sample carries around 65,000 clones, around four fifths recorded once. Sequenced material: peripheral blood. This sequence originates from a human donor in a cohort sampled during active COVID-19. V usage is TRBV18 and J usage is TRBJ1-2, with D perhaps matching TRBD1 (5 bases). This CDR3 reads CASSPGTSPGGYTF. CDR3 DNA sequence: TGTGCCAGCTCACCAGGGACTTCACCGGGGGGCTACACCTTC.